The text below deals with one T cell receptor beta chain. The germline V gene encodes CDR1 SQVTM and CDR2 ANQGSEA. Trimming removed 4 bases from V and 2 bases from J, with 15 bases in between. The CDR3 contains 15 residues. This sample is drawn from a study of control samples from healthy donors and cancer patients. Assay: immunoSEQ multiplex PCR; the TCRdb copy retains only in-frame clones and omits some. The table includes 100,000 or so clones, 85% to 90% detected once. The specimen was blood. The sequence was collected from a man aged 30 to 45 in good health. V gene TRBV29-1 combines with J gene TRBJ1-5, with TRBD1 as a possible D gene (5 bases). The CDR3 DNA sequence: TGCAGCGTTGCCGGGGGGTTTTTGGGCAATCAGCCCCAGCATTTT. Translated: CSVAGGFLGNQPQHF.